These T cell receptor beta chains were read from a single sample in a study of cytomegalovirus exposure and HLA in healthy donors. Only in-frame clones appear in the TCRdb table, and some are missing; sequencing was by immunoSEQ multiplex PCR. The sample consists of 150,000 to 200,000 clones, approximately 80% of them appearing once. Sequenced: PBMCs. The receptors originated from a woman aged 30 to 39 in good health and CMV-seropositive. Each CDR3 is given with its conserved first and last residue. A D gene is named only where the DNA matches it firmly. Size values are once, few and many counts, or a class for expanded clones, and some rows have none.

v_gene: TRBV7-9; abundance: NA; d_gene: NA; j_gene: TRBJ2-6; CDR3aa: CASSTRLVAGANVLTF; CDR3nt: TGTGCCAGCAGCACCAGACTAGTCGCTGGGGCCAACGTCCTGACTTTC
v_gene: TRBV15; abundance: NA; d_gene: TRBD1; j_gene: TRBJ1-3; CDR3aa: CATSRGVGQGVGNTIYF; CDR3nt: TGTGCCACCAGCAGAGGGGTTGGACAGGGGGTCGGAAACACCATATATTTT
v_gene: TRBV6-5; abundance: NA; d_gene: TRBD1; j_gene: TRBJ2-7; CDR3aa: CASSKRTGTGWYF; CDR3nt: TGTGCCAGCAGTAAACGGACGGGGACAGGGTGGTACTTC
v_gene: TRBV27; abundance: NA; d_gene: TRBD1; j_gene: TRBJ1-2; CDR3aa: CASRPTGTGGRYGYTF; CDR3nt: TGTGCCAGCAGACCTACCGGGACAGGGGGCAGGTATGGCTACACCTTC
v_gene: TRBV18; abundance: NA; d_gene: NA; j_gene: TRBJ2-3; CDR3aa: CASSPRLQSTDTQYF; CDR3nt: TGTGCCAGCTCACCCAGGCTACAGTCAACAGATACGCAGTATTTT
v_gene: TRBV7-2; abundance: NA; d_gene: TRBD2; j_gene: TRBJ2-3; CDR3aa: CASSARGWTSDTDTQYF; CDR3nt: TGTGCCAGCAGCGCGCGGGGATGGACTAGTGACACAGATACGCAGTATTTT
v_gene: TRBV28; abundance: once; d_gene: NA; j_gene: TRBJ1-1; CDR3aa: CASSFATGIFTEAFF; CDR3nt: TGTGCCAGCAGTTTTGCCACAGGGATCTTCACTGAAGCTTTCTTT
v_gene: TRBV7-2; abundance: NA; d_gene: TRBD2; j_gene: TRBJ2-1; CDR3aa: CASSLWTSGGFSYNEQFF; CDR3nt: TGTGCCAGCAGCTTATGGACTAGCGGGGGGTTTTCCTACAATGAGCAGTTCTTC
v_gene: TRBV2; abundance: NA; d_gene: NA; j_gene: TRBJ2-7; CDR3aa: CASSEGPIYEQYF; CDR3nt: TGTGCCAGCAGTGAAGGGCCGATTTACGAGCAGTACTTC
v_gene: TRBV6-1; abundance: NA; d_gene: TRBD2; j_gene: TRBJ2-3; CDR3aa: CASSAGTSVSSTDTQYF; CDR3nt: TGTGCCAGCAGTGCCGGGACTAGCGTATCTAGCACAGATACGCAGTATTTT
v_gene: TRBV5-4; abundance: NA; d_gene: NA; j_gene: TRBJ2-2; CDR3aa: CASSPYPPGRGGELFF; CDR3nt: TGTGCCAGCAGCCCCTATCCACCAGGTCGGGGCGGGGAGCTGTTTTTT
v_gene: TRBV7-9; abundance: NA; d_gene: NA; j_gene: TRBJ1-1; CDR3aa: CASSSKQNTEAFF; CDR3nt: TGTGCCAGCAGCTCCAAGCAGAACACTGAAGCTTTCTTT
v_gene: TRBV19; abundance: NA; d_gene: TRBD1; j_gene: TRBJ2-1; CDR3aa: CASKPRGQVSDEQFF; CDR3nt: TGTGCCAGTAAGCCCAGGGGACAGGTAAGCGATGAGCAGTTCTTC
v_gene: TRBV5-1; abundance: NA; d_gene: NA; j_gene: TRBJ2-2; CDR3aa: CASSLAVSGGFTGELFF; CDR3nt: TGCGCCAGCAGCTTGGCCGTCAGTGGGGGGTTCACCGGGGAGCTGTTTTTT
v_gene: TRBV28; abundance: NA; d_gene: NA; j_gene: TRBJ1-1; CDR3aa: CASSLSLGAEAFF; CDR3nt: TGTGCCAGCAGTCTAAGTTTAGGGGCTGAAGCTTTCTTT
v_gene: TRBV7-3; abundance: NA; d_gene: TRBD2; j_gene: TRBJ2-1; CDR3aa: CASSTETSGFYNEQFF; CDR3nt: TGTGCCAGCAGCACCGAGACTAGCGGGTTTTACAATGAGCAGTTCTTC
v_gene: TRBV28; abundance: NA; d_gene: TRBD1; j_gene: TRBJ1-4; CDR3aa: CASSFDRDRGNEKLFF; CDR3nt: TGTGCCAGCAGTTTTGACCGGGACAGGGGCAATGAAAAACTGTTTTTT
v_gene: TRBV27; abundance: few; d_gene: NA; j_gene: TRBJ2-7; CDR3aa: CASSHRGAHEQYF; CDR3nt: TGTGCCAGCAGTCACCGGGGGGCCCACGAGCAGTACTTC
v_gene: TRBV2; abundance: few; d_gene: NA; j_gene: TRBJ1-3; CDR3aa: CASTQIGNTIYF; CDR3nt: TGTGCCAGCACCCAAATTGGAAACACCATATATTTT
v_gene: TRBV27; abundance: NA; d_gene: NA; j_gene: TRBJ2-1; CDR3aa: CASSFDSLSYNEQFF; CDR3nt: TGTGCCAGCAGTTTTGACAGCCTCTCCTACAATGAGCAGTTCTTC
v_gene: TRBV13; abundance: NA; d_gene: NA; j_gene: TRBJ2-5; CDR3aa: CASSPPDRGETQYF; CDR3nt: TGTGCCAGCAGCCCCCCCGACCGGGGAGAGACCCAGTACTTC
v_gene: TRBV28; abundance: NA; d_gene: TRBD2; j_gene: TRBJ2-2; CDR3aa: CASSLRTSFPGELFF; CDR3nt: TGTGCCAGCAGTTTAAGGACTAGCTTCCCCGGGGAGCTGTTTTTT
v_gene: TRBV5-1; abundance: NA; d_gene: TRBD1; j_gene: TRBJ2-6; CDR3aa: CASSLDRGRISPGANVLTF; CDR3nt: TGCGCCAGCAGCCTCGACAGGGGGCGCATCTCCCCTGGGGCCAACGTCCTGACTTTC
v_gene: TRBV2; abundance: NA; d_gene: NA; j_gene: TRBJ2-2; CDR3aa: CASSEERLSLTGELFF; CDR3nt: TGTGCCAGCAGTGAAGAGAGGCTTTCACTCACCGGGGAGCTGTTTTTT
v_gene: TRBV15; abundance: few; d_gene: NA; j_gene: TRBJ2-1; CDR3aa: CATRAGTQSFSYNEQFF; CDR3nt: TGTGCCACCAGGGCGGGTACCCAATCTTTTTCCTACAATGAGCAGTTCTTC
v_gene: TRBV19; abundance: NA; d_gene: NA; j_gene: TRBJ1-3; CDR3aa: CASSIEPSWTGGSGNTIYF; CDR3nt: TGTGCCAGTAGTATAGAGCCCTCGTGGACGGGAGGCTCTGGAAACACCATATATTTT
v_gene: TRBV11-2; abundance: NA; d_gene: NA; j_gene: TRBJ1-2; CDR3aa: CASSVTRGLGYGYTF; CDR3nt: TGTGCCAGCAGCGTAACCCGAGGGTTGGGCTATGGCTACACCTTC
v_gene: TRBV5-1; abundance: NA; d_gene: TRBD2; j_gene: TRBJ2-3; CDR3aa: CASSFTSGTTDTQYF; CDR3nt: TGCGCCAGCAGCTTTACTAGCGGTACTACAGATACGCAGTATTTT
v_gene: TRBV19; abundance: NA; d_gene: TRBD2; j_gene: TRBJ2-1; CDR3aa: CASTSGSPYNEQFF; CDR3nt: TGTGCCAGTACCAGCGGGAGTCCCTACAATGAGCAGTTCTTC
v_gene: TRBV7-8; abundance: NA; d_gene: NA; j_gene: TRBJ2-7; CDR3aa: CASSMSGSSYEQYF; CDR3nt: TGTGCCAGCAGCATGAGCGGGTCCTCCTACGAGCAGTACTTC
v_gene: TRBV15; abundance: NA; d_gene: NA; j_gene: TRBJ1-2; CDR3aa: CATSLRAGRSYGYTF; CDR3nt: TGTGCCACCAGCCTCAGAGCGGGCCGGAGCTATGGCTACACCTTC
v_gene: TRBV4-2; abundance: once; d_gene: NA; j_gene: TRBJ2-1; CDR3aa: CASSQVKSSYNEQFF; CDR3nt: TGTGCCAGCAGCCAAGTGAAGAGCTCCTACAATGAGCAGTTCTTC
v_gene: TRBV6-5; abundance: NA; d_gene: NA; j_gene: TRBJ1-6; CDR3aa: CASSYSDNSPLHF; CDR3nt: TGTGCCAGCAGTTATTCCGATAATTCACCCCTCCACTTT
v_gene: TRBV7-2; abundance: NA; d_gene: TRBD2; j_gene: TRBJ2-5; CDR3aa: CASEGAGGSETQYF; CDR3nt: TGTGCCAGCGAGGGGGCGGGGGGGTCAGAGACCCAGTACTTC
v_gene: TRBV6-6; abundance: NA; d_gene: NA; j_gene: TRBJ2-1; CDR3aa: CASSSERGPGEQFF; CDR3nt: TGTGCCAGCAGTTCGGAACGAGGGCCAGGTGAGCAGTTCTTC
v_gene: TRBV2; abundance: NA; d_gene: NA; j_gene: TRBJ1-2; CDR3aa: CASSESRGGPYGYTF; CDR3nt: TGTGCCAGCAGTGAGTCTAGAGGGGGTCCTTATGGCTACACCTTC
v_gene: TRBV28; abundance: NA; d_gene: NA; j_gene: TRBJ1-5; CDR3aa: CASSLLGGDQPQHF; CDR3nt: TGTGCCAGCAGTTTGTTAGGGGGGGATCAGCCCCAGCATTTT
v_gene: TRBV28; abundance: NA; d_gene: TRBD1; j_gene: TRBJ2-5; CDR3aa: CASQDRAFQETQYF; CDR3nt: TGTGCCAGTCAGGACAGGGCTTTCCAAGAGACCCAGTACTTC
v_gene: TRBV20-1; abundance: NA; d_gene: NA; j_gene: TRBJ2-7; CDR3aa: CSARAGEQYF; CDR3nt: TGCAGTGCTAGAGCCGGGGAGCAGTACTTC
v_gene: TRBV13; abundance: NA; d_gene: TRBD2; j_gene: TRBJ2-7; CDR3aa: CASSPGTSGAYEQYF; CDR3nt: TGTGCCAGCAGCCCTGGGACTAGCGGGGCCTACGAGCAGTACTTC
v_gene: TRBV7-7; abundance: NA; d_gene: NA; j_gene: TRBJ1-5; CDR3aa: CASSSRVMCNQPQHF; CDR3nt: TGTGCTAGCAGCTCCCGGGTGATGTGCAATCAGCCCCAGCATTTT
v_gene: TRBV7-6; abundance: NA; d_gene: TRBD1; j_gene: TRBJ1-3; CDR3aa: CASRQDRAQQTIYF; CDR3nt: TGTGCCAGCAGGCAGGACAGGGCCCAACAAACCATATATTTT
v_gene: TRBV19; abundance: few; d_gene: NA; j_gene: TRBJ2-3; CDR3aa: CASSINPSGTDTQYF; CDR3nt: TGTGCCAGTAGTATAAACCCTAGCGGCACAGATACGCAGTATTTT
v_gene: TRBV19; abundance: once; d_gene: NA; j_gene: TRBJ1-1; CDR3aa: CATTRSVNPPEAFF; CDR3nt: TGTGCCACCACGAGGAGCGTTAATCCACCTGAAGCTTTCTTT
v_gene: TRBV7-6; abundance: NA; d_gene: TRBD2; j_gene: TRBJ2-2; CDR3aa: CASSFGLVDTGELFF; CDR3nt: TGTGCCAGCAGCTTCGGACTAGTCGACACCGGGGAGCTGTTTTTT
v_gene: TRBV15; abundance: NA; d_gene: NA; j_gene: TRBJ2-1; CDR3aa: CATSRERSGVNEQFF; CDR3nt: TGTGCCACCAGCAGAGAAAGATCCGGGGTCAATGAGCAGTTCTTC
v_gene: TRBV5-1; abundance: NA; d_gene: TRBD1; j_gene: TRBJ1-1; CDR3aa: CASSSTGEGEAFF; CDR3nt: TGCGCCAGCAGCTCGACAGGGGAGGGTGAAGCTTTCTTT
v_gene: TRBV19; abundance: NA; d_gene: TRBD2; j_gene: TRBJ2-1; CDR3aa: CASSGLAGLDEQFF; CDR3nt: TGTGCCAGTAGCGGACTAGCGGGGTTGGATGAGCAGTTCTTC